These 15 T cell receptor beta chains originate from one sample sequenced in a study of blood T cell repertoires in COVID-19. The method was immunoSEQ multiplex PCR; TCRdb's version includes in-frame clones alone and lacks a portion of them. Here the sample spans under 110,000 clones, approximately 92% being singletons. Sequencing input: peripheral blood. These receptors were obtained from a man over 45 with active COVID-19.

The chain recombines TRBV18 with TRBJ2-1; perhaps TRBD1 as D (6 bases). The V gene's germline CDR1 is KGHSH and CDR2 LQKENI. V was clipped by 0 bases and J by 4 bases, with 10 bases between them. The CDR3 runs 15 residues. The CDR3 bases are TGTGCCAGCTCACCACCCCCCCAGGGGTACAATGAGCAGTTCTTC. Translated: CASSPPPQGYNEQFF.

The chain carries TRBV7-2 and TRBJ2-7; the D gene is possibly TRBD2 (5 bases). The CDR3 consists of 15 residues. The germline CDR1 and CDR2 sequences are SGHTA and FQGNSA. Trimming pared 5 bases from V and 3 bases from J, leaving 17 bases between. This chain's CDR3 is CASSQHTGNHYEQYF. The CDR3 nucleotides read TGTGCCAGCAGCCAACATACCGGGAATCACTACGAGCAGTACTTC.

V and J are TRBV11-3 and TRBJ2-2, with a weak D call TRBD2 (5 bases). Germline CDR1 is SGHNT and CDR2 is YENEEA. Trimming removed 5 bases at V and 4 bases at J, with 11 bases between. The CDR3 runs 14 residues. CDR3 amino acids: CASSGVSGTGELFF. CDR3 bases: TGTGCCAGCAGCGGTGTGAGCGGCACCGGGGAGCTGTTTTTT. Full variable domain (missing parts from reference TRBV11-3 and TRBJ2-2): EAGVVQSPRYKIIEKKQPVAFWCNPISGHNTLYWYLQNLGQGPELLIRYENEEAVDDSQLPKDRFSAERLKGVDSTLKIQPAELGDSAVYLCASSGVSGTGELFFGEGSRLTVL.

V usage is TRBV3-1 (or the pseudogene TRBV3-2) and J usage is TRBJ2-3; D not certain. V lost 3 bases and J lost 1, with 11 bases in between. CDR1 is LGHDT, CDR2 YNNKEL, per germline (reference sequence). The CDR3 contains 15 residues. CDR3 amino acids: CASSHSGGGTDTQYF. In nucleotides, the CDR3 is TGTGCCAGCAGCCACTCGGGTGGTGGCACAGATACGCAGTATTTT.

This clone came up once. This chain connects TRBV10-2 to TRBJ2-1, with D possibly TRBD2 on 5 matching bases. CDR1 is WSHSY, CDR2 SAAADI, per germline. CDR3 size: 15 residues. V was cut by 0 bases and J by 7 bases, with 13 bases left in between. As DNA, the CDR3 is TGCGCCAGCAGTGAGTCGATGCGGGCGAAGAATGAGCAGTTCTTC. Protein sequence: CASSESMRAKNEQFF.

The chain links TRBV19 to TRBJ1-1; a possible D gene is TRBD1 (6 bases). The CDR3 has 15 residues. V was pared by 7 bases and J by 5 bases, with 20 bases between. CDR1 is LNHDA, CDR2 SQIVND, per germline (reference sequence). The chain's CDR3 is CASNSRGQAVTEAFF. The CDR3 DNA sequence: TGTGCCAGTAACTCCCGGGGACAAGCTGTTACTGAAGCTTTCTTT.

Concerning this clone itself: Different DNA sequences within this sample yield the same CDR3. The chain has TRBV18 and TRBJ2-1; no firm D call. The CDR3 loop spans 13 amino acids. Looked up from germline, CDR1 is KGHSH and CDR2 is LQKENI. Trimming left V 3 bases short and J 1 base short, with 4 bases between. CDR3 region: CASSPNSYNEQFF. CDR3 sequence (DNA): TGTGCCAGCTCACCTAATTCCTACAATGAGCAGTTCTTC.

This clone has just one count. The genes are TRBV6-5 and TRBJ1-1; 8 nucleotides match TRBD1. CDR1 MNHEY and CDR2 SVGAGI come from the germline V gene. The CDR3 extends over 14 amino acids. The V gene end was trimmed by 6 bases and the J gene end by 1 base; junction bases not matched to a gene: 4. Here the CDR3 reads CASSSDRANTEAFF. CDR3 bases: TGTGCCAGCAGCTCGGACAGGGCGAACACTGAAGCTTTCTTT.

As DNA, the CDR3 is TGTGCCAGCAGCGCTGCCTCGGGAAATACTGAAGCTTTCTTT. This sequence encodes CASSAASGNTEAFF. The V call is TRBV7-9, the J call TRBJ1-1, with unresolved D. Germline V CDR1 and CDR2: SEHNR, FQNEAQ (reference sequence). This CDR3 spans 14 amino acids. V was trimmed by 5 bases and J by 5 bases, leaving 15 bases between them.

V and J are TRBV28 and TRBJ2-7; 7 nucleotides line up with TRBD1. The trim removed 6 bases at V and 6 bases at J, leaving 8 bases unmatched. The germline V gene encodes CDR1 MDHEN and CDR2 SYDVKM. CDR3 length equals 13 residues. CDR3 sequence: CASSATNRGEQYF. The CDR3 DNA reads TGTGCCAGCAGCGCGACCAACAGGGGCGAGCAGTACTTC.

The rearrangement uses TRBV30 and TRBJ1-2, with 9 positions matching TRBD1. V lost 0 bases and J lost 4; bases outside the gene matches: 9. Germline CDR1 is GTSNPN and CDR2 is SVGIG (reference sequence). CDR3 length equals 16 residues. DNA for the CDR3: TGTGCCTGGAGTGTACTAACAGGGGGCAGGATCTATGGCTACACCTTC. As protein: CAWSVLTGGRIYGYTF. The whole variable domain, filled in from reference TRBV30 and TRBJ1-2, reads SQTIHQWPATLVQPVGSPLSLECTVEGTSNPNLYWYRQAAGRGLQLLFYSVGIGQISSEVPQNLSASRPQDRQFILSSKKLLLSDSGFYLCAWSVLTGGRIYGYTFGSGTRLTVV.

The chain recombines TRBV6-5 with TRBJ2-5; 7 bases are shared with TRBD1. Germline CDR1 and CDR2: MNHEY and SVGAGI. The CDR3 spans 14 residues. V dropped 4 bases and J dropped 2; count of bases not matched to a gene: 4. DNA of the CDR3: TGTGCCAGCAGTTTCAACAGGGGACAAGAGACCCAGTACTTC. Translating gives CASSFNRGQETQYF.

The V and J genes are TRBV25-1 and TRBJ2-1; D might be TRBD2 (6 bases). CDR1 is MGHDK and CDR2 is SYGVNS in the germline V gene. V shed 5 bases and J shed 0 bases, with 8 bases lying between them. This CDR3 region has 14 residues. The chain's CDR3 is CASSRGSSYNEQFF. The CDR3 nucleotides read TGTGCCAGCAGTCGGGGGAGCTCCTACAATGAGCAGTTCTTC.

This clone was recorded only once. The J gene is TRBJ1-2, the V gene TRBV5-1, with 8 bases lining up with TRBD1. After removal of 0 bases from V and 6 bases from J, the junction contained 4 bases not matched to a gene. The CDR3 runs 14 residues. CDR1 is SGHRS and CDR2 is YFSETQ in the germline V gene. CDR3 in DNA: TGCGCCAGCAGCTTGGGATCGGGACAGGATGGCTACACCTTC. Protein sequence: CASSLGSGQDGYTF.

The chain has TRBV9 and TRBJ1-2; D possibly corresponds to TRBD1 (5 bases). Germline V CDR1 and CDR2: SGDLS, YYNGEE. The CDR3 is made up of 13 amino acids. V was clipped by 0 bases and J by 8 bases, with 11 bases between them. Here the CDR3 reads CASSVASGIGYTF. CDR3 sequence (DNA): TGTGCCAGCAGCGTAGCGTCAGGGATCGGCTACACCTTC.